The sequence of this TCR beta chain was determined in a study of cytomegalovirus exposure and HLA in healthy donors. Overall study: Ancestry clustering placed around four fifths of roughly 410 genotyped donors in the Caucasian-associated cluster.

CDR3 size: 15 residues. Germline lookup yields CDR1 SEHNR and CDR2 FQNEAQ (reference sequence). Trimming stripped 5 bases from V and 0 bases from J, with 11 bases between. PCR amplification relied on 60 Vbeta primers (plus 13 Jbeta primers). Using immunoSEQ multiplex PCR, the repertoire was profiled, and TCRdb retains in-frame clones only, with some absent. The sample yields about 140,000 clones, 70% to 80% seen once. The TCR comes from a woman aged 50 to 60 in good health and CMV-seropositive. Sequencing was carried out using PBMCs. The rearrangement uses TRBV7-9 and TRBJ1-5; D gene unclear. The CDR3, as DNA: TGTGCCAGCAGCCCCGTCGGGAATAGCAATCAGCCCCAGCATTTT. Residues: CASSPVGNSNQPQHF.